The 8 T cell receptor beta chains below all came from one sample that was sequenced in a study of T cell responses to AZD1222 COVID-19 vaccine. Profiling relied on immunoSEQ multiplex PCR, and the TCRdb table lists in-frame clones only, not all of them. Of tens of thousands of clones listed, approximately 93% are singletons. The material sequenced was peripheral blood, taken on day 0 of AZD1222 vaccination. Source of these receptors: an adult in good health.

The chain couples TRBV27 to TRBJ2-5; 12 bases align to TRBD2. With V trimmed by 4 bases and J by 3 bases, 3 bases remained unmatched. The CDR3 runs 15 residues. Germline loops: CDR1 MNHEY, CDR2 SMNVEV (reference sequence). CDR3 residues: CASSSPSGGEETQYF. The CDR3 DNA reads TGTGCCAGCAGTTCGCCTAGCGGGGGGGAAGAGACCCAGTACTTC.

The DNA for the CDR3 is TGTGCCAGTAGTATGGGGACAACGAACTATGGCTACACCTTC. Its translation: CASSMGTTNYGYTF. V is TRBV19 and J is TRBJ1-2, with a tentative D call TRBD1 (6 bases). CDR1 LNHDA and CDR2 SQIVND come from the germline V gene (reference sequence). The CDR3 consists of 14 residues. V lost 3 bases to trimming and J lost 2 bases, with 10 bases between them.

The chain has TRBV3-1 (or the pseudogene TRBV3-2) and TRBJ1-5; perhaps TRBD1 as D (6 bases). Germline V gene data show CDR1 as LGHDT and CDR2 as YNNKEL (reference sequence). Between the trimmed V and J ends, which lost 0 bases and 7 bases, there was a span of 13 bases. This CDR3 has 15 residues. The CDR3 sequence: CASSQDLGASQPQHF. In DNA, the CDR3 is TGTGCCAGCAGCCAAGATTTGGGGGCGAGCCAGCCCCAGCATTTT.

The chain carries TRBV11-2 and TRBJ2-1, with 10 bases that match TRBD1. The germline V gene encodes CDR1 SGHAT and CDR2 FQNNGV. V shed 8 bases and J 4 bases; nucleotides not matched to a gene: 5. This CDR3 has 14 amino acids. The CDR3 nucleotides are TGTGCCAGCCGCGGACAGGGGGGATACAATGAGCAGTTCTTC. Its translation is CASRGQGGYNEQFF.

The V gene is TRBV3-1 (or the pseudogene TRBV3-2), the J gene TRBJ2-3; D gene unclear. This CDR3 is 13 amino acids long. CDR1 and CDR2 from the germline V gene are LGHDT and YNNKEL (reference sequence). Trimming removed 3 bases at V and 2 bases at J, with 6 bases between. The CDR3 spells CASSQGNTDTQYF. The CDR3, as DNA: TGTGCCAGCAGCCAGGGGAACACAGATACGCAGTATTTT.

This clone appeared a single time. An end of the junction does not agree with germline; a read error may underlie this. The chain employs TRBV2 and TRBJ1-5, with D hard to call. The germline V gene encodes CDR1 SNHLY and CDR2 FYNNEI. The CDR3 is 16 residues long. The CDR3 coding sequence is TGTGCCAGCAGCGAAGTGGTGGTCCGGAGCAATCAGCCCCAGCATTTT. It translates to CASSEVVVRSNQPQHF.

The V and J genes are TRBV10-3 and TRBJ2-7, with TRBD2 matching over 8 bases. The length of the CDR3 is 15 residues. Germline V lookup: CDR1 ENHRY, CDR2 SYGVKD. Trimming cost V 5 bases and J 0 bases; bases outside gene matches: 6. The CDR3 loop is CAISSSGPVSYEQYF. The DNA for the CDR3 is TGTGCCATCAGTTCTAGCGGGCCCGTCTCCTACGAGCAGTACTTC.

The chain has TRBV2 and TRBJ1-5; no firm D call. Trimming took off 5 bases at V and 0 bases at J, with 11 bases between the two ends. This CDR3 has 15 residues. Germline CDR1 is SNHLY and CDR2 is FYNNEI. The CDR3 DNA is TGTGCCAGCAGTCAAGGCCGTGATAGCAATCAGCCCCAGCATTTT. Its protein product is CASSQGRDSNQPQHF.